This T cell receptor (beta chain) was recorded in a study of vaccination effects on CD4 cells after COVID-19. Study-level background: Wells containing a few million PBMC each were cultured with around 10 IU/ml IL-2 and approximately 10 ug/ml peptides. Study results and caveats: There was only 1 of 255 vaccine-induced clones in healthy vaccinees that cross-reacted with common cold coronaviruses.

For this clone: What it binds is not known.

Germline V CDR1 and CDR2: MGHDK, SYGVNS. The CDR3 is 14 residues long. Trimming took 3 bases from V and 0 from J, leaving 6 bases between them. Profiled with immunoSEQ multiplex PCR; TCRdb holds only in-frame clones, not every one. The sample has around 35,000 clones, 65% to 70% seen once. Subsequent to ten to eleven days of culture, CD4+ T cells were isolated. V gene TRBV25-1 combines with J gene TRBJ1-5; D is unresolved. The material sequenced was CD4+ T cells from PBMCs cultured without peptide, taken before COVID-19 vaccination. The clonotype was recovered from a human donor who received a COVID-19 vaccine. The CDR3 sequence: CASSEGYSNQPQHF. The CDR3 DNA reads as TGTGCCAGCAGTGAGGGTTATAGCAATCAGCCCCAGCATTTT. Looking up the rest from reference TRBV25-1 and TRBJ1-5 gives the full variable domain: EADIYQTPRYLVIGTGKKITLECSQTMGHDKMYWYQQDPGMELHLIHYSYGVNSTEKGDLSSESTVSRIRTEHFPLTLESARPSHTSQYLCASSEGYSNQPQHFGDGTRLSIL.